The clone carrying this TCR beta chain was recorded once. Its antigen is not known. Produced via immunoSEQ multiplex PCR; TCRdb's table is partial and in-frame only. The table records some 250,000 clones, about 90% of them present only once. The sample comes from a study of cytomegalovirus exposure and HLA in healthy donors. Looked up from germline, CDR1 is LGHNA and CDR2 is YSLEER. The J segment lost 2 bases and the V segment lost 4 bases, leaving 3 bases of the junction unmatched. This CDR3 is 14 amino acids long. Findings of the study overall: Cytomegalovirus association was listed for under 200 TCR beta chains. That first-cohort TCR clusters tended to co-occur in the 120 or so validation repertoires was found in a later analysis. Testing in vitro showed a few CMV-associated chains specific for CMV antigens. Published work reported that the classifier diagnosed cytomegalovirus status with high specificity and sensitivity.

This chain links TRBV4-3 with TRBJ2-5; TRBD1 agrees at 8 bases. The sample consisted of PBMCs. This TCR was recovered from a woman under 40 in good health and CMV-seronegative. In DNA, the CDR3 is TGCGCCAGCAGCCTCCGGACAGGGCAAGAGACCCAGTACTTC. Its translation: CASSLRTGQETQYF.